This TCR beta chain is from a study of T cell repertoires in cytomegalovirus infection. Study summary: The authors used CMV epitopes that were HLA-C-restricted (recently identified) and HLA-B-restricted (well studied). Indications came from public TCR beta signatures; they pointed to CMV infection and to a matching HLA type. General observations from the study: The cumulative frequency of public TCR beta families identified carriers of CMV plus the relevant HLA. Clonotypes of TCR beta that were HLA-C-restricted and CMV-specific dominated the ex vivo response.

TCRdb re-called the reads with MiXCR, one entry per CDR3 protein. The table lists more than 250,000 distinct CDR3 sequences, roughly 25% of them singletons. This CDR3 region has 14 residues. From germline, CDR1 is SGHTA and CDR2 FQGNSA. V lost 1 base, J lost 1 base, and 7 bases lay in between. As for this clonotype: Its antigen is not known.

This specimen was cultured PBMCs, taken from culture after CMV antigen stimulation. The TCR originated in a human donor in good health (CMV status not recorded). Some clones in this sample may be carry-over from other donors' samples. V and J are TRBV7-2 and TRBJ1-1, with no clear D. The CDR3 DNA follows: TGTGCCAGCAGCTTAGAGCCGGGGAACACTGAAGCTTTCTTT. Its translation is CASSLEPGNTEAFF.